Included here is one T cell receptor (beta chain) sequence, with context. This sample was included in a study of Ad26.COV2.S vaccination and SARS-CoV-2 variants. The treatment denotes: roughly 18 received Ad26.COV2.S at low or high dose, single or two shots; about 5 received placebo; per-sample allocation not given. It was on day 63 after the first vaccine or placebo injection that samples were taken. It was an adult aged 18-55 years in Boston who was the donor. The V end was cut by 1 base, the J end by 4 bases, with 4 bases between. The CDR3 is made up of 11 amino acids. Germline CDR1 GTSNPN, CDR2 SVGIG (reference sequence). Sequencing used immunoSEQ multiplex PCR; TCRdb keeps in-frame clones, though not all of them. The sample lists hundreds of thousands of clones, about nine tenths occurring once.

The sample here was peripheral blood, taken in a trial of Ad26.COV2.S vaccine versus placebo. The chain recombines TRBV30 with TRBJ2-5; no clear D. The source is a person aged 18-65 years who received the Ad26.COV2.S COVID-19 vaccine or a placebo. CDR3 in DNA: TGTGCCTGGAGTGAAGGAGAGACCCAGTACTTC. This encodes CAWSEGETQYF.